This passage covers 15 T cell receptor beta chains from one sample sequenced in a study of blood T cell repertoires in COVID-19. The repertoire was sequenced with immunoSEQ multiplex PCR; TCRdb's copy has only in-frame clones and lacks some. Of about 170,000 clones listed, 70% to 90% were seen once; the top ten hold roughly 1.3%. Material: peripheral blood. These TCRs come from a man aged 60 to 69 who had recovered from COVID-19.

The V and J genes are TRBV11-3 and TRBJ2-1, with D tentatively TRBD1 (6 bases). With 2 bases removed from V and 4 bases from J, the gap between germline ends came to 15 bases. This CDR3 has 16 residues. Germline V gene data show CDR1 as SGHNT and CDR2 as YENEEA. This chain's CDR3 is CASSLRTGTPYNEQFF. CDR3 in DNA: TGTGCCAGCAGCTTACGCACCGGGACACCATACAATGAGCAGTTCTTC.

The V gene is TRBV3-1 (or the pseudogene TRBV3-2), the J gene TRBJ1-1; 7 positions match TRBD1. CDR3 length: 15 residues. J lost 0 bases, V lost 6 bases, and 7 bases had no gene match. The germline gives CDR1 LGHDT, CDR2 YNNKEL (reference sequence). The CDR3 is CASSVTGELNTEAFF. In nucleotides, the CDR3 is TGTGCCAGCAGTGTTACAGGGGAGTTGAACACTGAAGCTTTCTTT.

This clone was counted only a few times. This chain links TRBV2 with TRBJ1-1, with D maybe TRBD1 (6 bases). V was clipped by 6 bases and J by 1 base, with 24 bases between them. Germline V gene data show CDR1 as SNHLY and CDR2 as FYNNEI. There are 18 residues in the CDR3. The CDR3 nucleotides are TGTGCCAGCAGACCCCCCTGGCGGTCCGGGACAAGGAACACTGAAGCTTTCTTT. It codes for CASRPPWRSGTRNTEAFF.

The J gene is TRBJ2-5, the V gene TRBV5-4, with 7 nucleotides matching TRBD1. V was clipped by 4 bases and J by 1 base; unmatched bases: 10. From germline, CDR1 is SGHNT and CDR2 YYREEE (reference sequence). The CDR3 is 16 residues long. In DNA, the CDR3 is TGTGCCAGCAGCCCGGCCCTTCGGGACAGCCAAGAGACCCAGTACTTC. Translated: CASSPALRDSQETQYF.

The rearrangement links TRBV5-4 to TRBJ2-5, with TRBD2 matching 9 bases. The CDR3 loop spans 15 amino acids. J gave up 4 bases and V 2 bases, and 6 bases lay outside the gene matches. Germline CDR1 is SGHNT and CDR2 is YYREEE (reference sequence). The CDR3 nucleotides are TGTGCCAGCAGCTTTCGCGGGGGGGCTGGAGAGACCCAGTACTTC. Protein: CASSFRGGAGETQYF.

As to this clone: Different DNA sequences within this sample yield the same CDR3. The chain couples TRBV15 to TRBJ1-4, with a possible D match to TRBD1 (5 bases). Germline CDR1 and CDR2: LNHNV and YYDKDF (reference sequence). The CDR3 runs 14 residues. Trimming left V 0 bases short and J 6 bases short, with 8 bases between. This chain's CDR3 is CATSRDARDEKLFF. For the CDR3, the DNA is TGTGCCACCAGCAGAGATGCCAGGGATGAAAAACTGTTTTTT.

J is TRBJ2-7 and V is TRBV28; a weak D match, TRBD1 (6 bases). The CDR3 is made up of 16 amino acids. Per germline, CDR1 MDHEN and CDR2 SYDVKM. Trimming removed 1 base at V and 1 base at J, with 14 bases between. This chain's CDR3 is CASSLFTGTTSYEQYF. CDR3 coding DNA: TGTGCCAGCAGTTTATTCACAGGGACCACGTCCTACGAGCAGTACTTC.

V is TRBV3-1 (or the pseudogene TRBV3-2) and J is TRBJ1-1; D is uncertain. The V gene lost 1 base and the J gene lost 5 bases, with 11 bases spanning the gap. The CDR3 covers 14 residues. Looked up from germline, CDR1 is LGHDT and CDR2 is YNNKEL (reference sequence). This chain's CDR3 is CASSQVARETEAFF. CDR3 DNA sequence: TGTGCCAGCAGCCAAGTAGCCCGCGAAACTGAAGCTTTCTTT.

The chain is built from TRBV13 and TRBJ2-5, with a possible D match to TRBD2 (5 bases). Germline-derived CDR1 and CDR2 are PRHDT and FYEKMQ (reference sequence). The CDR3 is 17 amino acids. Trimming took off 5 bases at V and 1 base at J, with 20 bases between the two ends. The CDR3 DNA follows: TGTGCCAGCAGCCGGATACGGACTCGGCAGTCCCAAGAGACCCAGTACTTC. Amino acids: CASSRIRTRQSQETQYF.

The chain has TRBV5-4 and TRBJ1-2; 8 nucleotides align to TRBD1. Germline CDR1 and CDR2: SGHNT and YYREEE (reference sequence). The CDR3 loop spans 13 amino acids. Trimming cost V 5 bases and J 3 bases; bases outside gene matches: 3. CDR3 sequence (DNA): TGTGCCAGCAGTAACAGGGGGGACTATGGCTACACCTTC. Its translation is CASSNRGDYGYTF. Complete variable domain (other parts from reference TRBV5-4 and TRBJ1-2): ETGVTQSPTHLIKTRGQQVTLRCSSQSGHNTVSWYQQALGQGPQFIFQYYREEENGRGNFPPRFSGLQFPNYSSELNVNALELDDSALYLCASSNRGDYGYTFGSGTRLTVV.

CDR3 sequence reads: CASIIWAGRQDYGYTF. The CDR3 coding sequence is TGTGCCAGCATTATTTGGGCAGGCAGGCAAGACTATGGCTACACCTTC. The chain couples TRBV7-2 to TRBJ1-2; no clear D. Germline V CDR1 and CDR2: SGHTA, FQGNSA. The V gene lost 7 bases and the J gene lost 3 bases, with 21 bases spanning the gap. The length of the CDR3 is 16 residues.

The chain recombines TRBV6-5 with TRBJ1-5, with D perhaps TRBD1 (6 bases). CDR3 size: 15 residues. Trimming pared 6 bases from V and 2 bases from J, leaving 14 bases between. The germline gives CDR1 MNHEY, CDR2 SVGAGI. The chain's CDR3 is CASRYGDTGNQPQHF. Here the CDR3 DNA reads TGTGCCAGCAGGTATGGGGACACGGGCAATCAGCCCCAGCATTTT.

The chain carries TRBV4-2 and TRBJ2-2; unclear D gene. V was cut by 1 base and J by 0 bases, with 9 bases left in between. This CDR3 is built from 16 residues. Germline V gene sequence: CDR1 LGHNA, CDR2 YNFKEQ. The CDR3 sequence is CASSQAENPNTGELFF. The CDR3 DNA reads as TGTGCCAGCAGCCAAGCCGAGAACCCGAACACCGGGGAGCTGTTTTTT.

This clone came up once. This chain's CDR3 is CASSQGSPGQNMNTEAFF. Here the CDR3 DNA reads TGCGCCAGCAGCCAAGGATCGCCGGGACAGAATATGAACACTGAAGCTTTCTTT. The chain uses TRBV4-1 and TRBJ1-1; the match to TRBD1 covers 7 bases. V was clipped by 1 base and J by 0 bases; unmatched bases: 11. The germline V gene encodes CDR1 MGHRA and CDR2 YSYEKL. The CDR3 spans 18 residues.

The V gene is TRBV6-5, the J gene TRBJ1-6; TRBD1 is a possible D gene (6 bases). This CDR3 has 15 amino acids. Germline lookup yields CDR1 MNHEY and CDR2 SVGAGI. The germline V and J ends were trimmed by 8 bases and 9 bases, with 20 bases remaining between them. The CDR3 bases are TGTGCCAGCGGTTCGGGAGGGGGGGTAAGTTCACCCCTCCACTTT. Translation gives CASGSGGGVSSPLHF.